The clone carrying this T cell receptor (beta chain) was counted many times. Its specificity is unknown. Diagnostic decisions used clinical symptoms, serum thyroxine and TRAb, thyroid ultrasound and orbital computed tomography. RNA transcripts served as the template for amplifying TCR beta CDR3 regions. HTBI primers were employed in a first-round RT-PCR of the TCR CDR3. TCRdb re-called the multiplex PCR reads with MiXCR, one entry per CDR3 protein. The sample has roughly 740,000 distinct CDR3 sequences; around 17% are singletons. This sample is part of a study of T cells in Graves' hyperthyroidism and ophthalmopathy. Study-wide results and caveats: Most thyroid clonotypes expanded above 0.001 appeared in blood too.

The sequenced sample was blood. The source of this sequence is a man aged 18 to 29 with Graves' hyperthyroidism.

The chain's CDR3 is CASSWAGEQFF. For the CDR3, the DNA is TGTGCCAGCAGCTGGGCCGGGGAGCAGTTCTTC. The rearrangement links TRBV7-2 to TRBJ2-1; no definite D call. Germline CDR1 SGHTA, CDR2 FQGNSA. The CDR3 runs 11 residues. Trimming removed 4 bases at V and 10 bases at J, with 8 bases between.